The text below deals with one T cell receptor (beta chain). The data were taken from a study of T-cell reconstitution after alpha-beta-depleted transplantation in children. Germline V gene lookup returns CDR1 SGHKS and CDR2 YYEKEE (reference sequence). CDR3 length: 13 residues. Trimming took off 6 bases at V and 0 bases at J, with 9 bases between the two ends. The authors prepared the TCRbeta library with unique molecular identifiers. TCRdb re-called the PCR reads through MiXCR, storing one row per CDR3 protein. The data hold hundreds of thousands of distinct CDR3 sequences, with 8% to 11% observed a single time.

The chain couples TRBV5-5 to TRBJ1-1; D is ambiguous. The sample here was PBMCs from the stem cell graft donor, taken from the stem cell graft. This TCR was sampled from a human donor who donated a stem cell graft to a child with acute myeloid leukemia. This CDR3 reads CASKDRMNTEAFF. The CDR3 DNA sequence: TGTGCCAGCAAAGATAGGATGAACACTGAAGCTTTCTTT.